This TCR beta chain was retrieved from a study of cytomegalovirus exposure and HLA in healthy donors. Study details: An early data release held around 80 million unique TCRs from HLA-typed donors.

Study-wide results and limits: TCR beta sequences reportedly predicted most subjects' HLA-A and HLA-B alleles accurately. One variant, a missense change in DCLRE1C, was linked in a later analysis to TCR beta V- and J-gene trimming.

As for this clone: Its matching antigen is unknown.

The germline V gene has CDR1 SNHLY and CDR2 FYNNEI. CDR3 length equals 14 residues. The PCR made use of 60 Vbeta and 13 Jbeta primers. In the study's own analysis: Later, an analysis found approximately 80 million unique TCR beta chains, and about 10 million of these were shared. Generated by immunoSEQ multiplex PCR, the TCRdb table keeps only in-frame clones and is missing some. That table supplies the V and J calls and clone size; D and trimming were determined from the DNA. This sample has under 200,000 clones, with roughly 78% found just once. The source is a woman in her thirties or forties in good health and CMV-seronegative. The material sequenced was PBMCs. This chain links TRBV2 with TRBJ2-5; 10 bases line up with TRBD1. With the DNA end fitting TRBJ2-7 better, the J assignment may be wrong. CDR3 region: CASSEVGQGYEQYF. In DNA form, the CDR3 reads TGTGCCAGCAGTGAGGTGGGACAGGGGTACGAGCAGTACTTC.